This T cell receptor beta chain derives from a study of shared clonotypes between healthy human individuals. The donors, healthy adults who were HIV-negative, had experienced no recent acute infections or vaccinations. The investigators split CD4+ cells into a CD45RA+ naive subset and a CD45RA-negative memory subset. The table came from immunoSEQ multiplex PCR; TCRdb's copy has only in-frame clones and leaves some out. The sample lists a few million clones; more than 80% were seen once. This TCR was recovered from a man aged 18 to 30 in good health. The sequenced material came from naive CD4+ T cells sorted from blood. Subset denoted: CD45RA+ positively selected.

CDR3 sequence: CASGQRTGMDTQYF. CDR3 in DNA: TGTGCCAGCGGTCAACGGACGGGGATGGATACGCAGTATTTT. The chain links TRBV7-9 to TRBJ2-3; D is possibly TRBD2 (5 bases). Deletions cut 8 bases from V and 6 bases from J, with 18 bases between. Germline V gene sequence: CDR1 SEHNR, CDR2 FQNEAQ (reference sequence). The CDR3 totals 14 residues.